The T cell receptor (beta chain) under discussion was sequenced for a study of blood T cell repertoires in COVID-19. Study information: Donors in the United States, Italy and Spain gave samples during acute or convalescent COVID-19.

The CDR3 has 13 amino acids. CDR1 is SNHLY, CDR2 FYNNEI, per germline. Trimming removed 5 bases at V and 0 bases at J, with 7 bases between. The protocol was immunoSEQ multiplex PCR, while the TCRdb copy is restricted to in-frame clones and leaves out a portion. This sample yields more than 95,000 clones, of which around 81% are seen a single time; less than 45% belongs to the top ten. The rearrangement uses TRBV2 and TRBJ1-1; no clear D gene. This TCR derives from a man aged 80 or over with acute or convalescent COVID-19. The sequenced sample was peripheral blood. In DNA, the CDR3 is TGTGCCAGCAGTTACGGGGTGAACACTGAAGCTTTCTTT. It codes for CASSYGVNTEAFF.